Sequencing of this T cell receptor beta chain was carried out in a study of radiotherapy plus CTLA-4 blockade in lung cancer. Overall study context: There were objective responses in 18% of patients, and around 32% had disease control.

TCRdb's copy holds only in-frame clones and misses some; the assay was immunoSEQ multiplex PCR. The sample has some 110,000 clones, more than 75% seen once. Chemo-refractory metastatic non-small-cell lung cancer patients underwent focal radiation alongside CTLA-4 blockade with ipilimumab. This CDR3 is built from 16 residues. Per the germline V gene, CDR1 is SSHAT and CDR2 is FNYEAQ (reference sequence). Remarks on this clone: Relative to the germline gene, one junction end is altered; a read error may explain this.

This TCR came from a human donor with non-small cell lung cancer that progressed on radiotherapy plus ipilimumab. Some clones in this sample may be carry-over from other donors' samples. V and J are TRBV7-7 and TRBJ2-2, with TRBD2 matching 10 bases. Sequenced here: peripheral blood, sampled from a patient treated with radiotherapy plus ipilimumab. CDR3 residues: CASSVSSGGYTGELFF. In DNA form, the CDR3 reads TGTGCTAGCAGCGTGTCTAGCGGGGGATACACCGGGGAGCTGTTTTTT.